Following are 16 T cell receptor beta chains from one sample sequenced in a study of blood T cells in healthy people across ages. Sample-barcoded 5' priming and a J-beta primer mix drove a second PCR of roughly 7 to 11 cycles. MiXCR, run by TCRdb on the 5' RACE reads, gives a single entry per CDR3 protein. The sample yields hundreds of thousands of distinct CDR3 sequences, 40% to 60% seen once. The source material was blood. These receptors came from a man between 25 and 39 years old in good health.

The chain couples TRBV3-1 to TRBJ1-2; 7 bases line up with TRBD1. Germline V lookup: CDR1 LGHDT, CDR2 YNNKEL (reference sequence). The CDR3 covers 15 residues. Germline trimming cut 3 bases from V and 2 bases from J; bases unmatched to any gene: 6. CDR3 in DNA: TGTGCCAGCAGCCATACACAGGGGCGGAACTATGGCTACACCTTC. Translating gives CASSHTQGRNYGYTF.

This chain uses TRBV7-9 with TRBJ2-7; 10 bases map to TRBD1. V trimming: 1 base; J trimming: 5 bases; junction bases outside the gene matches: 5. The germline V gene has CDR1 SEHNR and CDR2 FQNEAQ (reference sequence). This CDR3 spans 15 amino acids. The CDR3 spells CASSLETGGIDEQYF. The CDR3 DNA is TGTGCCAGCAGCTTAGAGACAGGGGGCATCGACGAGCAGTACTTC.

This clonotype was observed a few times. This chain uses TRBV5-1 with TRBJ2-7, with D tentatively TRBD1 or TRBD2 (5 bases each). Germline-derived CDR1 and CDR2 are SGHRS and YFSETQ. Trimming removed 7 bases at V and 3 bases at J, with 20 bases between. This CDR3 spans 15 amino acids. This CDR3 reads CASPRELQVDYEQYF. In DNA, the CDR3 is TGCGCCAGCCCGAGGGAATTACAGGTGGACTACGAGCAGTACTTC. Full variable domain (rest looked up from reference TRBV5-1 and TRBJ2-7): KAGVTQTPRYLIKTRGQQVTLSCSPISGHRSVSWYQQTPGQGLQFLFEYFSETQRNKGNFPGRFSGRQFSNSRSEMNVSTLELGDSALYLCASPRELQVDYEQYFGPGTRLTVT.

This clonotype was detected only once. The chain carries TRBV29-1 and TRBJ2-7; D is possibly TRBD2 (6 bases). The DNA end lines up better with TRBJ2-4; the J call may be wrong. Germline-derived CDR1 and CDR2 are SQVTM and ANQGSEA. The CDR3 consists of 15 residues. The CDR3 reads CSVALPGTGKNIQYF. CDR3 bases: TGCAGCGTAGCGCTCCCCGGGACTGGCAAAAACATTCAGTACTTC.

Comment on this clonotype: A much larger clonotype is one base distant, so this may be a read error. The chain joins TRBV4-1 to TRBJ1-2; perhaps TRBD1 as D (6 bases). Germline loops: CDR1 MGHRA, CDR2 YSYEKL. With 5 bases removed from V and 8 bases from J, the gap between germline ends came to 18 bases. The CDR3 is made up of 14 amino acids. DNA for the CDR3: TGCGCCAGCAGCGCCCCGGGTGGGGGGCGAGGCTACACCTTC. It codes for CASSAPGGGRGYTF.

Details on this clonotype: One end of the junction is discordant with germline, which a read error may explain. The V and J genes are TRBV7-2 and TRBJ2-1; D possibly corresponds to TRBD2 (5 bases). Germline loops: CDR1 SGHTA, CDR2 FQGNSA. The CDR3 is 15 amino acids. The CDR3 sequence is CASSTTMSSYNAQFF. The CDR3 DNA is TGTGCCAGCAGCACGACTATGAGCTCCTACAATGCGCAGTTCTTC.

The V and J genes are TRBV4-1 and TRBJ2-7, with 7 nucleotides matching TRBD2. The germline gives CDR1 MGHRA, CDR2 YSYEKL. With 0 bases clipped from V and 0 bases from J, the junction kept 2 bases outside the gene matches. This CDR3 is built from 15 residues. CDR3 loop: CASSQDGEGSYEQYF. CDR3 sequence (DNA): TGCGCCAGCAGCCAAGACGGGGAGGGCTCCTACGAGCAGTACTTC.

Details on this clonotype: Germline and junction disagree at one end, which may indicate a read error. The chain joins TRBV7-2 to TRBJ2-1; unclear D gene. Germline lookup yields CDR1 SGHTA and CDR2 FQGNSA. The CDR3 loop spans 15 amino acids. The CDR3 protein is CASTLEIRSYNEQFF. The CDR3 DNA follows: TGTGCCAGCACCTTAGAAATTAGGTCCTACAATGAGCAGTTCTTC.

The V and J genes are TRBV7-9 and TRBJ2-1, with D perhaps TRBD2 (6 bases). CDR3 length: 12 residues. V was shortened by 7 bases and J by 10 bases, with 14 bases between the two germline ends. Germline V gene lookup returns CDR1 SEHNR and CDR2 FQNEAQ (reference sequence). In nucleotides, the CDR3 is TGTGCCAGCACCGTACTTAGCGGAGAGCAGTTCTTC. Residues: CASTVLSGEQFF.

The chain couples TRBV30 to TRBJ2-1; no definite D call. V lost 3 bases to trimming and J lost 0 bases, with 3 bases between them. The germline V gene encodes CDR1 GTSNPN and CDR2 SVGIG (reference sequence). The CDR3 is 12 residues long. CDR3 in amino acids: CAWSDSYNEQFF. The CDR3, as DNA: TGTGCCTGGAGCGACTCCTACAATGAGCAGTTCTTC.

This clonotype showed up just a few times. The V and J genes are TRBV12-3 or TRBV12-4 and TRBJ2-7; 8 positions agree with TRBD2. V gave up 3 bases and J gave up 6 bases; unmatched junction bases: 4. The length of the CDR3 is 13 residues. The CDR3 sequence is CASSLRGAGEQYF. In nucleotides, the CDR3 is TGTGCCAGCAGTTTGCGGGGGGCAGGCGAGCAGTACTTC.

This chain uses TRBV18 with TRBJ2-7; no reliable D call. CDR3 length: 13 residues. V gave up 10 bases and J gave up 6 bases, with 19 bases separating them. Germline V gene sequence: CDR1 KGHSH, CDR2 LQKENI. The CDR3 sequence: CANSDPTALEQYF. The DNA for the CDR3 is TGTGCCAACTCCGACCCCACTGCCCTCGAGCAGTACTTC.

J is TRBJ2-1 and V is TRBV20-1; D not resolved. The CDR3 extends over 13 amino acids. The germline CDR1 and CDR2 sequences are DFQATT and SNEGSKA (reference sequence). Trimming shortened V by 0 bases and J by 9 bases, and 12 bases separated the two germline ends. CDR3 sequence: CSARDGVSGEQFF. CDR3 nucleotide sequence: TGCAGTGCTAGAGATGGCGTGTCTGGTGAGCAGTTCTTC.

This clonotype was seen a few times. The chain combines TRBV6-2 or TRBV6-3 with TRBJ1-6, with TRBD1 matching over 7 bases. Germline V lookup: CDR1 MNHEY, CDR2 SVGEGT. The CDR3 length is 18 residues. The V and J ends lost 0 bases and 7 bases, in that order; junction bases with no gene match: 12. Here the CDR3 DNA reads TGTGCCAGCAGTTACTCCTCTTGGACAGGAAGGCGAAATTCACCCCTCCACTTT. Its protein is CASSYSSWTGRRNSPLHF.

This chain uses TRBV28 with TRBJ1-2; D unclear. This CDR3 spans 12 amino acids. Germline-derived CDR1 and CDR2 are MDHEN and SYDVKM. CDR3 sequence: CAHPSGHYGYTF. The DNA of the CDR3 is TGTGCTCACCCCTCCGGCCATTATGGCTACACCTTC.

The V and J genes are TRBV27 and TRBJ1-2; 9 bases agree with TRBD1. There are 15 residues in the CDR3. Looked up from germline, CDR1 is MNHEY and CDR2 is SMNVEV (reference sequence). Unmatched junction bases numbered 10, after V lost 5 bases and J lost 6 bases. DNA for the CDR3: TGTGCCAGCAGTCTTGGGACAGGGAGGACTAATGGCTACACCTTC. As protein: CASSLGTGRTNGYTF.